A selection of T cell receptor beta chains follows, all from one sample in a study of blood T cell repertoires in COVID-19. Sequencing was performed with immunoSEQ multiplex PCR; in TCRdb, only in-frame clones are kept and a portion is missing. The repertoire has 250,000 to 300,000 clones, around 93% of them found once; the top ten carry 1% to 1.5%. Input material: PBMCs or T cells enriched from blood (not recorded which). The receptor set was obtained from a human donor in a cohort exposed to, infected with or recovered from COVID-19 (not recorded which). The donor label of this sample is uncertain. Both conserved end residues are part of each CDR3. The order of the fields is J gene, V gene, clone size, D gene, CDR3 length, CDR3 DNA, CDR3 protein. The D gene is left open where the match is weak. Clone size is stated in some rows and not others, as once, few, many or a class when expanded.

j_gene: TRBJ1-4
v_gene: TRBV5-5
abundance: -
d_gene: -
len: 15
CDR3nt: TGTGCCAGCAGCCACCGTGGGAGTGAGGAGGAAAAACTGTTTTTT
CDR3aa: CASSHRGSEEEKLFF

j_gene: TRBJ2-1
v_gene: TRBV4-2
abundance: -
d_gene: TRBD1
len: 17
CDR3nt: TGTGCCAGCAGCCAGGCATCTTCAGGGGGCGCCTACAATGAGCAGTTCTTC
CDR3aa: CASSQASSGGAYNEQFF

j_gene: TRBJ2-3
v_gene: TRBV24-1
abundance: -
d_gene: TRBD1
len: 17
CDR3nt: TGTGCCACCAGTGATTTGAAGGCCGCAGGGGGCTTAGATACGCAGTATTTT
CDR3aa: CATSDLKAAGGLDTQYF

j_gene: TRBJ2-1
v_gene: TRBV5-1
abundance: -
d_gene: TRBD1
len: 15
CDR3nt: TGCGCCAGCAGCTTTCAAGGACAGGGGAGGAATGAGCAGTTCTTC
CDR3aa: CASSFQGQGRNEQFF

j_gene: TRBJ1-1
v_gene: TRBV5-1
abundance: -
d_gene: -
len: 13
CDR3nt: TGCGCCAGCAGCTTGGACAGGAACACTGAAGCTTTCTTT
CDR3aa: CASSLDRNTEAFF

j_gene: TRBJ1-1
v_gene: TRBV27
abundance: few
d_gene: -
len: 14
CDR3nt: TGTGCCAGCAGTTTAACGGGGGGCAGGAATGAAGCTTTCTTT
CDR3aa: CASSLTGGRNEAFF

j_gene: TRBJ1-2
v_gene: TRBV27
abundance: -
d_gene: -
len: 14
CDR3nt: TGTGCCAGCAGGCCACAGGGTTTCGCTATGGGCTACACCTTC
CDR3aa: CASRPQGFAMGYTF

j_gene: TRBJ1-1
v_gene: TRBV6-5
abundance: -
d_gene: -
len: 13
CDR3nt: TGTGCCATACGGTCAGGGGCGGTCACTGAAGCTTTCTTT
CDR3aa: CAIRSGAVTEAFF

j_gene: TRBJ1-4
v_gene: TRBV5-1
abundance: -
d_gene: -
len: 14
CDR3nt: TGCGCCAGCAGTCCAGGGAATAATAATGAAAAACTGTTTTTT
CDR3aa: CASSPGNNNEKLFF

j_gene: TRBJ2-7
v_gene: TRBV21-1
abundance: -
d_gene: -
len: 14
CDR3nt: TGTGCCAGCAGCAGAGGACTAGAAGCTTACGAGCAGTACTTC
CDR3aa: CASSRGLEAYEQYF

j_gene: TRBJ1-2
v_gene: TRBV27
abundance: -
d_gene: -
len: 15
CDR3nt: TGTGCCAGCAGTCTAGGGCTCGGGGGGGCCGATGGCTACACCTTC
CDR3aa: CASSLGLGGADGYTF

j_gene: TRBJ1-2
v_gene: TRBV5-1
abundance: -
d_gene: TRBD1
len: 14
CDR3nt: TGCGCCAGCAGCTTAGGGACAGGGGGCGATGGCTACACCTTC
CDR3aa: CASSLGTGGDGYTF

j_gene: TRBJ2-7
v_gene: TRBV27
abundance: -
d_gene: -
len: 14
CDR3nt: TGTGCCAGCAGGATGCAGGGTATTGCCTACGAGCAGTACTTC
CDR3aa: CASRMQGIAYEQYF

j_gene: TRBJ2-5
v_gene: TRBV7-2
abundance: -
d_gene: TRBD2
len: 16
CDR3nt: TGTGCCAGCACCCGGGAGGGAGACTTCTCCGGGGAGACCCAGTACTTC
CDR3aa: CASTREGDFSGETQYF

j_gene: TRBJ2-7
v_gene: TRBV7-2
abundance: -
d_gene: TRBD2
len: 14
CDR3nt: TGTGCCAGCAGCGTAACCGGGACTAGCGGCGAGCAGTACTTC
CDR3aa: CASSVTGTSGEQYF

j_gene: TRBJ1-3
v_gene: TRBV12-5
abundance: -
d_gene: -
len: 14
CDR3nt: TGTGCTAGTGGTCCCGGTCACTCTGGAAACACCATATATTTT
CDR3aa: CASGPGHSGNTIYF

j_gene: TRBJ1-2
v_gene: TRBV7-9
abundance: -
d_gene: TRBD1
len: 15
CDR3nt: TGTGCCAGCAGCCTCGGGACAGGAGCTAACTATGGCTACACCTTC
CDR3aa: CASSLGTGANYGYTF